This T cell receptor beta chain was profiled in a study of blood T cell repertoires in COVID-19. Study as a whole: Specimens from acute and convalescent COVID-19 originated in the United States, Italy and Spain. Nucleic acid was either cDNA or gDNA, and it came from T cells, B-cell-depleted T cells, or PBMCs.

As originally analysed: It was from reference gene primer amplification that nucleated cell counts were estimated. Using immunoSEQ multiplex PCR, the repertoire was profiled, and TCRdb retains in-frame clones only, with some absent. The DNA was the basis for D and trimming; V, J and clone size are from that table. This table has 150,000 to 200,000 clones, roughly nine tenths appearing once. The CDR3 extends over 17 amino acids. V was clipped by 6 bases and J by 8 bases; unmatched bases: 16. The germline CDR1 and CDR2 sequences are SNHLY and FYNNEI. The J gene is TRBJ1-6, the V gene TRBV2, with TRBD1 matching over 7 bases. Sample: peripheral blood. The receptor comes from a young man with acute or convalescent COVID-19. In nucleotides, the CDR3 is TGTGCCAGCAGCACAGACAGGGAGGAGGTTGGTCATTCACCCCTCCACTTT. Its protein product is CASSTDREEVGHSPLHF.